Below, 2 T cell receptor beta chains from the same sample are listed, as sequenced in a study of blood T cell repertoires in COVID-19. The protocol was immunoSEQ multiplex PCR, while the TCRdb copy is restricted to in-frame clones and leaves out a portion. The repertoire holds around 60,000 clones, with about 80% as singletons. Sequencing used peripheral blood. The source is a man aged 25-45 years with COVID-19, enrolled during active disease.

This clone was seen ten or more times. The chain is built from TRBV9 and TRBJ1-2, with D tentatively TRBD1 (5 bases). The CDR3 runs to 13 residues. The V and J ends lost 0 bases and 4 bases respectively, with 7 bases between them. CDR1 SGDLS and CDR2 YYNGEE come from the germline V gene. CDR3 in amino acids: CASSVGGVYGYTF. In DNA form, the CDR3 reads TGTGCCAGCAGCGTAGGGGGCGTCTATGGCTACACCTTC.

The chain uses TRBV11-2 and TRBJ2-5; tentatively, D is TRBD1 (5 bases). Germline CDR1 is SGHAT and CDR2 is FQNNGV. This CDR3 is 16 amino acids long. Trimming took off 2 bases at V and 4 bases at J, with 17 bases between the two ends. The CDR3 coding sequence is TGTGCCAGCAGCTTAAGAGACGCCCAGGGTCGAGAGACCCAGTACTTC. Translation: CASSLRDAQGRETQYF.